This TCR beta chain stems from a study of blood T cell repertoires in COVID-19. Study-level background: Both acute and convalescent COVID-19 samples were obtained from the United States, Italy and Spain. Nucleic acid was either cDNA or gDNA, and it came from T cells, B-cell-depleted T cells, or PBMCs.

The CDR3 contains 15 residues. Trimming shortened V by 4 bases and J by 1 base, and 13 bases separated the two germline ends. Per germline, CDR1 KGHSH and CDR2 LQKENI. Original processing notes: Reference gene primer amplification gave nucleated cell count estimates. TCRdb keeps only in-frame clones here, not all; method: immunoSEQ multiplex PCR. V and J calls and clone size come straight from that table; D and trimming were deduced from the DNA. The sample shows some 70,000 clones, approximately 88% of them seen only once. This sequence was found in a woman in her seventies with acute or convalescent COVID-19. The sequencing input was peripheral blood. The chain couples TRBV18 to TRBJ1-1, with D possibly TRBD1 on 5 matching bases. For the CDR3, the DNA is TGTGCCAGCTCACAACTACAGGAGACGAACACTGAAGCTTTCTTT. Its translation is CASSQLQETNTEAFF.